This T cell receptor beta chain comes out of a study of identifying expanded T cells in peripheral blood. Findings and limits, study-wide: Over approximately two and four weeks, about 17 and 20 clones changed, versus around 1.1 between replicates.

Healthy donors had no documented immune events, such as infections, while sampled. This CDR3 region has 15 residues. The V gene's germline CDR1 is SGHAT and CDR2 FQNNGV. J gave up 1 base and V 7 bases, and 6 bases lay outside the gene matches. Some clones are missing from TCRdb's copy, which holds only in-frame ones; the method was immunoSEQ multiplex PCR. This sample has 85,000 to 100,000 clones, with around 88% found just once. A note on this clone: The antigen is unknown.

The chain employs TRBV11-2 and TRBJ2-5; 10 bases fit TRBD2. Sequencing was done on a sample of blood. This receptor was identified in a person between 18 and 69 years old in good health. The CDR3 sequence is CASKPRTSGQETQYF. CDR3 coding DNA: TGTGCCAGCAAACCTCGGACTAGCGGCCAAGAGACCCAGTACTTC.